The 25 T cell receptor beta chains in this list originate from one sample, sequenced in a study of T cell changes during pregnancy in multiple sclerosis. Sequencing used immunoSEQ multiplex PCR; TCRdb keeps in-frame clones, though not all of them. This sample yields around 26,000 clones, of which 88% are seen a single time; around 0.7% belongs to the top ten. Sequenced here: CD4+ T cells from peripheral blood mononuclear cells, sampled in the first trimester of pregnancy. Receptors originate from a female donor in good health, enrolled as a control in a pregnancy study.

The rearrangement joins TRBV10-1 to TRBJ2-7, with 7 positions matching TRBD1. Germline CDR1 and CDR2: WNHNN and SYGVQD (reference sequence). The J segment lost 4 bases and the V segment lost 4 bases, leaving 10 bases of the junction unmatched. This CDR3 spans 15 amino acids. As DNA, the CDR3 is TGCGCCAGCAGTGGGCCGACAGGGATAGATTACGAGCAGTACTTC. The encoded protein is CASSGPTGIDYEQYF.

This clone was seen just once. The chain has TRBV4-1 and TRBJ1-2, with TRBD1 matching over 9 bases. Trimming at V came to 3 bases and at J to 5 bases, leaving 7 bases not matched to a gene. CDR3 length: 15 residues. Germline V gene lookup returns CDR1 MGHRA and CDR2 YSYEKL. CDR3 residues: CASSQPTGGVYGYTF. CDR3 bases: TGCGCCAGCAGCCAGCCCACAGGGGGCGTTTATGGCTACACCTTC.

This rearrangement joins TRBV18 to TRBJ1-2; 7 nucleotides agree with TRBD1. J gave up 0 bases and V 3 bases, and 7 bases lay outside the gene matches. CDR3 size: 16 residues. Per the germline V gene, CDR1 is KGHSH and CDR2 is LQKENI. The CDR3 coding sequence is TGTGCCAGCTCACCGGAACAGGGGTCAGCTAACTATGGCTACACCTTC. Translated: CASSPEQGSANYGYTF. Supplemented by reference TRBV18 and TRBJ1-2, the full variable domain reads NAGVMQNPRHLVRRRGQEARLRCSPMKGHSHVYWYRQLPEEGLKFMVYLQKENIIDESGMPKERFSAEFPKEGPSILRIQQVVRGDSAAYFCASSPEQGSANYGYTFGSGTRLTVV.

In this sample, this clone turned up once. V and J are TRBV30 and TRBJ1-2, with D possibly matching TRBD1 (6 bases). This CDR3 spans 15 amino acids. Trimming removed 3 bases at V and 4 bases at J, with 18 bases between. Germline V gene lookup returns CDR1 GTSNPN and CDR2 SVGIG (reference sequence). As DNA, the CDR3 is TGTGCCTGGAGCCCCTCGGGGGGGCAGGGCTATGGCTACACCTTC. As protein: CAWSPSGGQGYGYTF. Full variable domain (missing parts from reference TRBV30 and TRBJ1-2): SQTIHQWPATLVQPVGSPLSLECTVEGTSNPNLYWYRQAAGRGLQLLFYSVGIGQISSEVPQNLSASRPQDRQFILSSKKLLLSDSGFYLCAWSPSGGQGYGYTFGSGTRLTVV.

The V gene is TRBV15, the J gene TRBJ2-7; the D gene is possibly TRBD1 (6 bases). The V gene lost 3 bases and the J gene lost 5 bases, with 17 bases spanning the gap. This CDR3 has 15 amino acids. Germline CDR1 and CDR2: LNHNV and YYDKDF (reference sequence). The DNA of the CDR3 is TGTGCCACCAGCAGGGACGTGGGGCAGGGGAACGAGCAGTACTTC. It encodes CATSRDVGQGNEQYF.

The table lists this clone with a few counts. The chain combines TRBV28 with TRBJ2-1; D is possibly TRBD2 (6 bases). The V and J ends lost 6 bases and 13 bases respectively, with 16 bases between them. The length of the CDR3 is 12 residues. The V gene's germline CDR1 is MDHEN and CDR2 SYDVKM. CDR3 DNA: TGTGCCAGCAGATCGGGACTCTCTATTCAGTTCTTC. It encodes CASRSGLSIQFF. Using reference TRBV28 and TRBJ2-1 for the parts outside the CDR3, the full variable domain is DVKVTQSSRYLVKRTGEKVFLECVQDMDHENMFWYRQDPGLGLRLIYFSYDVKMKEKGDIPEGYSVSREKKERFSLILESASTNQTSMYLCASRSGLSIQFFGPGTRLTVL.

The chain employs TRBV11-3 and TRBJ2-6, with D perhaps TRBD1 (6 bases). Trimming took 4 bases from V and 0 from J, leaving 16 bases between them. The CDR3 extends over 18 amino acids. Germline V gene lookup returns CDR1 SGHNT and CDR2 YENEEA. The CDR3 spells CASSSSYREGSGANVLTF. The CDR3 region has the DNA TGTGCCAGCAGCTCCTCCTACAGGGAAGGCTCTGGGGCCAACGTCCTGACTTTC.

The CDR3 DNA sequence: TGTGCCAGCAGTGAAGACCGGACAGGGACCTACGAGCAGTACTTC. It yields the protein CASSEDRTGTYEQYF. This chain joins TRBV25-1 and TRBJ2-7; TRBD1 agrees at 8 bases. V lost 2 bases, J lost 2 bases, and 5 bases stayed unmatched. This CDR3 is built from 15 residues. Germline-derived CDR1 and CDR2 are MGHDK and SYGVNS.

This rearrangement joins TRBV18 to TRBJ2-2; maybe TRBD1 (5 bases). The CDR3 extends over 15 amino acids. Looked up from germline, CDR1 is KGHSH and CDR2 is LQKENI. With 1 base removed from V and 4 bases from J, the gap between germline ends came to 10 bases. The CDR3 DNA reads TGTGCCAGCTCACCACAGACCCAGGGCACCGGGGAGCTGTTTTTT. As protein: CASSPQTQGTGELFF. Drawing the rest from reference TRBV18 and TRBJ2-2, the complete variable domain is NAGVMQNPRHLVRRRGQEARLRCSPMKGHSHVYWYRQLPEEGLKFMVYLQKENIIDESGMPKERFSAEFPKEGPSILRIQQVVRGDSAAYFCASSPQTQGTGELFFGEGSRLTVL.

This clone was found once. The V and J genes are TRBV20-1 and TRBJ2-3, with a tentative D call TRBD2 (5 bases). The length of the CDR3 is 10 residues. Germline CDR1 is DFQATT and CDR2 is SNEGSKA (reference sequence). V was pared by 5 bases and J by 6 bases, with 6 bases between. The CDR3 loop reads CSAWRDTQYF. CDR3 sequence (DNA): TGCAGTGCTTGGAGGGATACGCAGTATTTT.

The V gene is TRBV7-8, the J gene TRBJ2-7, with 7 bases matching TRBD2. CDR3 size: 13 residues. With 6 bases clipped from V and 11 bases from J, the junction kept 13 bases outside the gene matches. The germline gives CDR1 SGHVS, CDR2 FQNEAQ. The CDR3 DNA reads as TGTGCCAGCAGTGAAGGGACTACCGCCGGGAAGTACTTC. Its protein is CASSEGTTAGKYF.

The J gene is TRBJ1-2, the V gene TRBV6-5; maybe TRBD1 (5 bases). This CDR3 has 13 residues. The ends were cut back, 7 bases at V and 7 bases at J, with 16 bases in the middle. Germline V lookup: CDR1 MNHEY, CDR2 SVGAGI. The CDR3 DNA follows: TGTGCCAGCACCCACAGGTCCGGCGGTGGCTACACCTTC. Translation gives CASTHRSGGGYTF.

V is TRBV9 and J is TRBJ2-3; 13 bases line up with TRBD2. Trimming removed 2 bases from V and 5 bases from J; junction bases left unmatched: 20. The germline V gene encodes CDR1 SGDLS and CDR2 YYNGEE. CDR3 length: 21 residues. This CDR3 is CASSVVTGTSGMRTPGDTQYF. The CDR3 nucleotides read TGTGCCAGCAGCGTGGTAACCGGGACTAGCGGGATGAGGACACCAGGAGATACGCAGTATTTT.

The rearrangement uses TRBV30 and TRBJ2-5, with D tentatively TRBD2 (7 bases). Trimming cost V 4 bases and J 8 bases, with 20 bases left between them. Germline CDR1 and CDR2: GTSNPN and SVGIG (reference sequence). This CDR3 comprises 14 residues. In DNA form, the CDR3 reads TGTGCCTGGAACGGGGGGCCACCCGGGGAAACCCAGTACTTC. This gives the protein CAWNGGPPGETQYF.

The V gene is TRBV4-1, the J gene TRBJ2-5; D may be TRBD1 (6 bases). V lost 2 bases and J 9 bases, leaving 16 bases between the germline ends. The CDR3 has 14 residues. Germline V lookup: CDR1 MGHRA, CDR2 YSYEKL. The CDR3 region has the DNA TGCGCCAGCAGCCAACTCTACAGGGCTATGTCCCAGTACTTC. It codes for CASSQLYRAMSQYF.

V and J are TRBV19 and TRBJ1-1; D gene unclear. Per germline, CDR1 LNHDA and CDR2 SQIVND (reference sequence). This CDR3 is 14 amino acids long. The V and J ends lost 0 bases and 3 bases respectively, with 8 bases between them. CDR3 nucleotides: TGTGCCAGTAGTATAGATGGGAGGCACACTGAAGCTTTCTTT. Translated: CASSIDGRHTEAFF.

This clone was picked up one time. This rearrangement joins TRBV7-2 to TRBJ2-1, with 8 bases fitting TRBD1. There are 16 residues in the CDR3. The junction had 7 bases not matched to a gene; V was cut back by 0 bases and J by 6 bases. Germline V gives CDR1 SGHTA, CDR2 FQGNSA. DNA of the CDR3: TGTGCCAGCAGCTTAGCAAGGGACAGGTTCCTCAATGAGCAGTTCTTC. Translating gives CASSLARDRFLNEQFF.

The CDR3 spells CASSPGGNPHSNQPQHF. In DNA, the CDR3 is TGTGCCAGCTCACCCGGGGGAAACCCTCATAGCAATCAGCCCCAGCATTTT. The chain uses TRBV18 and TRBJ1-5; tentative D call: TRBD1 (5 bases). V was shortened by 3 bases and J by 0 bases, with 15 bases between the two germline ends. This CDR3 has 17 amino acids. Germline CDR1 reads KGHSH; CDR2 reads LQKENI.

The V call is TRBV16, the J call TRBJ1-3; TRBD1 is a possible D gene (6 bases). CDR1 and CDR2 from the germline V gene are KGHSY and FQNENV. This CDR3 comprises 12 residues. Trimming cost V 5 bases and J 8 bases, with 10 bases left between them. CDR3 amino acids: CASSMAGDTIYF. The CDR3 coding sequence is TGTGCCAGCAGCATGGCAGGGGACACCATATATTTT.

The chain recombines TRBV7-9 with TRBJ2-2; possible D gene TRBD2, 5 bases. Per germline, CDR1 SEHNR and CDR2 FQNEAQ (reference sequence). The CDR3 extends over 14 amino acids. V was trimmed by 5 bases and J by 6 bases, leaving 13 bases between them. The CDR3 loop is CASSRRLEAGELFF. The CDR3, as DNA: TGTGCCAGCAGCCGCCGATTGGAGGCCGGGGAGCTGTTTTTT.

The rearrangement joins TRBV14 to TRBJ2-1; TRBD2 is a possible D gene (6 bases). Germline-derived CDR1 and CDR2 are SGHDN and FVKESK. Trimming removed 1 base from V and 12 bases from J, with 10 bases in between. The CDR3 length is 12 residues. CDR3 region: CASSQVLAPQFF. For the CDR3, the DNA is TGTGCCAGCAGCCAAGTTCTAGCGCCGCAGTTCTTC.

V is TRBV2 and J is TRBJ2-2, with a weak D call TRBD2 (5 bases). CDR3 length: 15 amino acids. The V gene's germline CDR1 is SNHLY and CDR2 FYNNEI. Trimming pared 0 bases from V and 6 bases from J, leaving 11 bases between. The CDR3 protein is CASSEARTRAGELFF. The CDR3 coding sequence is TGTGCCAGCAGTGAAGCCCGCACGAGGGCCGGGGAGCTGTTTTTT.

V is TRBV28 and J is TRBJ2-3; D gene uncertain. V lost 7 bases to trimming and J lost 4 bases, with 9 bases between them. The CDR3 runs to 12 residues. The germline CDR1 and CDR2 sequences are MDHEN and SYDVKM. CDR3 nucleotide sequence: TGTGCCAGCACCCCAAGCTCAGATACGCAGTATTTT. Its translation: CASTPSSDTQYF.

Here the CDR3 reads CASSIPGRYGYTF. The CDR3 nucleotides are TGTGCCAGTAGTATCCCCGGTCGATATGGCTACACCTTC. The chain is built from TRBV19 and TRBJ1-2; D gene ambiguous. V was shortened by 3 bases and J by 5 bases, with 10 bases between the two germline ends. Germline V gives CDR1 LNHDA, CDR2 SQIVND (reference sequence). This CDR3 contains 13 residues.

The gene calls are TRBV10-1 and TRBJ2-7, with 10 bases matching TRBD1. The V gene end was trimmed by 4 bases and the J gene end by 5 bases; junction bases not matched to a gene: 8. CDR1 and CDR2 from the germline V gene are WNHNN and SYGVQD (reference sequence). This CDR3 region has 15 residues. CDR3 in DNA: TGCGCCAGCAGTGGGAACAGGACAGGGGGTAACGAGCAGTACTTC. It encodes CASSGNRTGGNEQYF.